Listed below are T cell receptor beta chains from one sample, sequenced in a study of blood T cell repertoires in COVID-19. Repertoires were generated with immunoSEQ multiplex PCR, while TCRdb's copy carries only in-frame clones and drops some. The sample lists about 21,000 clones, approximately 91% occurring once. Sequencing input: peripheral blood. All receptors come from a man between 65 and 79 years old with active COVID-19. Both conserved end residues are part of each CDR3. The D gene is left open where the match is weak. Some rows have no size entry. The others give once, few or many, or a class for an expanded clone.

V: TRBV6-5
J: TRBJ2-3
D: TRBD2
size: -
CDR3: CACGISGRTDTQYF
DNA: TGTGCCTGCGGGATTAGCGGGAGGACAGATACGCAGTATTTT

V: TRBV19
J: TRBJ1-5
D: TRBD1
size: -
CDR3: CASTPGQGVQPQHF
DNA: TGTGCCAGTACCCCGGGACAGGGGGTTCAGCCCCAGCATTTT

V: TRBV6-5
J: TRBJ2-5
D: -
size: once
CDR3: CASKEGALNQETQYF
DNA: TGTGCCAGCAAGGAGGGAGCCCTTAACCAAGAGACCCAGTACTTC

V: TRBV4-3
J: TRBJ2-3
D: TRBD1
size: -
CDR3: CASSRGQGFADTQYF
DNA: TGCGCCAGCAGCCGAGGACAGGGGTTCGCAGATACGCAGTATTTT

V: TRBV5-1
J: TRBJ2-5
D: TRBD2
size: -
CDR3: CASSPGRLAGNQETQYF
DNA: TGCGCCAGCAGCCCCGGACGACTAGCGGGGAACCAAGAGACCCAGTACTTC

V: TRBV6-1
J: TRBJ1-6
D: -
size: -
CDR3: CASSDTGTSPLHF
DNA: TGTGCCAGCAGTGACACAGGGACCTCACCCCTCCACTTT

V: TRBV25-1
J: TRBJ1-1
D: -
size: -
CDR3: CASSDGGGEAFF
DNA: TGTGCCAGCAGTGACGGGGGGGGTGAAGCTTTCTTT

V: TRBV7-8
J: TRBJ2-5
D: -
size: -
CDR3: CASNNGGSRSETQYF
DNA: TGTGCCAGCAACAATGGGGGGTCGAGGTCAGAGACCCAGTACTTC

V: TRBV7-9
J: TRBJ2-5
D: -
size: -
CDR3: CASSSLGAGAQETQYF
DNA: TGTGCCAGCAGCTCCCTTGGAGCAGGGGCGCAAGAGACCCAGTACTTC

V: TRBV28
J: TRBJ1-5
D: -
size: -
CDR3: CASRRGGYQPQHF
DNA: TGTGCCAGCAGGCGGGGGGGCTATCAGCCCCAGCATTTT

V: TRBV9
J: TRBJ2-5
D: -
size: -
CDR3: CASSPRGGFETQYF
DNA: TGTGCCAGCAGCCCCAGGGGAGGGTTTGAGACCCAGTACTTC

V: TRBV30
J: TRBJ1-4
D: -
size: -
CDR3: CAWSVVQGGKLFF
DNA: TGTGCCTGGAGTGTAGTCCAGGGTGGAAAACTGTTTTTT

V: TRBV30
J: TRBJ2-1
D: -
size: -
CDR3: CAWSVGVAISEPWTGSYNEQFF
DNA: TGTGCCTGGAGTGTGGGAGTGGCTATTAGCGAACCTTGGACTGGCTCCTACAATGAGCAGTTCTTC

V: TRBV18
J: TRBJ2-1
D: -
size: -
CDR3: CASSPGYEQFF
DNA: TGTGCCAGCTCCCCCGGTTATGAGCAGTTCTTC

V: TRBV28
J: TRBJ1-5
D: -
size: -
CDR3: CASSPFGPQHF
DNA: TGTGCCAGCAGCCCCTTCGGGCCCCAGCATTTT

V: TRBV4-2
J: TRBJ1-5
D: TRBD1
size: -
CDR3: CASSHPGTGAQPQHF
DNA: TGTGCCAGCAGCCATCCCGGGACAGGGGCCCAGCCCCAGCATTTT

V: TRBV4-1
J: TRBJ2-7
D: TRBD2
size: -
CDR3: CASSFGTSSSYEQYF
DNA: TGCGCCAGCAGCTTCGGGACTAGCAGTTCCTACGAGCAGTACTTC

V: TRBV18
J: TRBJ1-3
D: -
size: -
CDR3: CASQPSEGRRGNTIYF
DNA: TGTGCCAGCCAACCCAGCGAGGGTCGAAGAGGAAACACCATATATTTT

V: TRBV5-5
J: TRBJ2-5
D: -
size: once
CDR3: CASSLDRGRGIQETQYF
DNA: TGTGCCAGCAGCTTGGACAGGGGGAGGGGGATTCAAGAGACCCAGTACTTC

V: TRBV5-1
J: TRBJ1-5
D: -
size: -
CDR3: CASSSTGTDNQPQHF
DNA: TGCGCCAGCAGCTCAACCGGGACTGACAATCAGCCCCAGCATTTT

V: TRBV28
J: TRBJ1-2
D: -
size: -
CDR3: CASSFSQGPLYGYTF
DNA: TGTGCCAGCAGTTTCTCTCAGGGGCCCCTCTATGGCTACACCTTC

V: TRBV4-2
J: TRBJ2-2
D: TRBD2
size: -
CDR3: CASSPQGLAGVPGELFF
DNA: TGTGCCAGCAGCCCCCAGGGACTAGCGGGGGTCCCCGGGGAGCTGTTTTTT

V: TRBV6-5
J: TRBJ1-1
D: -
size: -
CDR3: CATSVREEGTEAFF
DNA: TGTGCCACCAGCGTGAGGGAAGAAGGAACTGAAGCTTTCTTT

V: TRBV7-2
J: TRBJ2-7
D: TRBD1
size: -
CDR3: CASSTDRVGEQYF
DNA: TGTGCCAGCAGCACCGACAGGGTGGGCGAGCAGTACTTC

V: TRBV19
J: TRBJ1-6
D: -
size: -
CDR3: CASSLRGDSPLHF
DNA: TGTGCCAGTAGTCTCAGGGGTGATTCACCCCTCCACTTT

V: TRBV5-4
J: TRBJ2-3
D: TRBD2
size: once
CDR3: CASSSRLAGPTDTQYF
DNA: TGTGCCAGCAGCTCAAGACTAGCGGGACCCACAGATACGCAGTATTTT

V: TRBV6-5
J: TRBJ2-5
D: TRBD2
size: -
CDR3: CASRPPGGQETQYF
DNA: TGTGCCAGCAGACCCCCGGGGGGACAAGAGACCCAGTACTTC

V: TRBV5-6
J: TRBJ2-1
D: -
size: -
CDR3: CASSFGFSYNEQFF
DNA: TGTGCCAGCAGCTTCGGGTTCTCCTACAATGAGCAGTTCTTC

V: TRBV18
J: TRBJ2-6
D: -
size: -
CDR3: CASSPFEATGANVLTF
DNA: TGTGCCAGCTCACCCTTCGAGGCAACTGGGGCCAACGTCCTGACTTTC

V: TRBV11-2
J: TRBJ2-7
D: -
size: -
CDR3: CASSLAEGSYEQYF
DNA: TGTGCCAGCAGCTTAGCGGAGGGATCCTACGAGCAGTACTTC

V: TRBV29-1
J: TRBJ1-2
D: -
size: -
CDR3: CSVRPGLGGYTF
DNA: TGCAGCGTTCGACCGGGTCTCGGGGGCTACACCTTC

V: TRBV6-5
J: TRBJ2-7
D: -
size: -
CDR3: CASTRTKSYEQYF
DNA: TGTGCCAGCACAAGGACAAAGTCCTACGAGCAGTACTTC

V: TRBV6-2/TRBV6-3
J: TRBJ2-5
D: TRBD1
size: -
CDR3: CASSRDRQETQYF
DNA: TGTGCCAGCAGTCGGGACAGACAAGAGACCCAGTACTTC

V: TRBV10-3
J: TRBJ1-4
D: TRBD1
size: -
CDR3: CAISDRDRSTNEKLFF
DNA: TGTGCCATCAGCGACCGGGACAGATCAACTAATGAAAAACTGTTTTTT

V: TRBV28
J: TRBJ2-7
D: -
size: -
CDR3: CASRAGIPYEQYF
DNA: TGTGCCAGCAGGGCAGGCATTCCCTACGAGCAGTACTTC

V: TRBV7-7
J: TRBJ2-1
D: TRBD2
size: once
CDR3: CASSLAGGREQFF
DNA: TGTGCCAGCAGCTTAGCGGGGGGGAGAGAGCAGTTCTTC

V: TRBV3-1/TRBV3-2
J: TRBJ1-1
D: -
size: -
CDR3: CASSQFSRNTEAFF
DNA: TGTGCCAGCAGCCAATTTTCGCGCAACACTGAAGCTTTCTTT

V: TRBV6-2/TRBV6-3
J: TRBJ2-7
D: -
size: -
CDR3: CASSETGSSYEQYF
DNA: TGTGCCAGCAGTGAGACTGGGAGCTCCTACGAGCAGTACTTC

V: TRBV6-1
J: TRBJ2-1
D: -
size: -
CDR3: CASSEIRTAEQFF
DNA: TGTGCCAGCAGTGAAATAAGGACAGCTGAGCAGTTCTTC

V: TRBV4-3
J: TRBJ2-5
D: -
size: -
CDR3: CASSQDSRGGETQYF
DNA: TGCGCCAGCAGCCAAGATAGTAGGGGTGGAGAGACCCAGTACTTC

V: TRBV5-1
J: TRBJ2-5
D: -
size: -
CDR3: CASSLGVAGQETQYF
DNA: TGCGCCAGCAGCTTGGGGGTGGCGGGGCAAGAGACCCAGTACTTC

V: TRBV4-2
J: TRBJ1-1
D: TRBD1
size: -
CDR3: CASSLGGGTGVNTEAFF
DNA: TGTGCCAGCAGCTTAGGAGGAGGGACAGGGGTGAACACTGAAGCTTTCTTT

V: TRBV24-1
J: TRBJ2-1
D: TRBD2
size: -
CDR3: CATSDSTSGRREQFF
DNA: TGTGCCACCAGTGATTCAACTAGCGGGAGAAGGGAGCAGTTCTTC

V: TRBV7-2
J: TRBJ2-7
D: -
size: -
CDR3: CASSYPGGYYEQYF
DNA: TGTGCCAGCAGCTATCCCGGGGGATACTACGAGCAGTACTTC

V: TRBV6-1
J: TRBJ2-1
D: -
size: -
CDR3: CASSEQIQDNNEQFF
DNA: TGTGCCAGCAGTGAACAAATACAAGATAACAATGAGCAGTTCTTC

V: TRBV12-3/TRBV12-4
J: TRBJ2-1
D: TRBD2
size: -
CDR3: CASSISGKYEQFF
DNA: TGTGCCAGCTCCATAAGCGGGAAATATGAGCAGTTCTTC

V: TRBV27
J: TRBJ2-1
D: -
size: -
CDR3: CASSLSRGEQFF
DNA: TGTGCCAGCAGTCTAAGTAGGGGTGAGCAGTTCTTC

V: TRBV27
J: TRBJ2-7
D: -
size: -
CDR3: CASSFAGAYEQYF
DNA: TGTGCCAGCAGTTTCGCAGGGGCCTACGAGCAGTACTTC

V: TRBV29-1
J: TRBJ2-1
D: TRBD2
size: -
CDR3: CSVFTSGSWNEQFF
DNA: TGCAGCGTATTCACTAGCGGGAGTTGGAATGAGCAGTTCTTC

V: TRBV25-1
J: TRBJ2-7
D: TRBD1
size: -
CDR3: CASSEGQAHYEQYF
DNA: TGTGCCAGCAGCGAGGGACAGGCTCATTACGAGCAGTACTTC